A selection of T cell receptor beta chains follows, all from one sample in a study of monozygotic twins with cystic fibrosis. Sequencing was performed with immunoSEQ multiplex PCR; in TCRdb, only in-frame clones are kept and a portion is missing. Of 30,000 or so clones in the sample, 96% were seen once. The material sequenced was blood. Source of these receptors: a girl aged 2-10 years with cystic fibrosis. CDR3s include the opening cysteine and the closing phenylalanine or tryptophan. A D gene is named only where the DNA matches it firmly. Size is stated for part of the rows, as once, few or many counts, or as a class when the clone is expanded.

abundance	v_gene	j_gene	d_gene	CDR3nt	CDR3aa
.	TRBV30	TRBJ2-2	TRBD2	TGTGCCGGTTACTTCGGGACTAGCGGGAGGTGGATCGGGGAGCTGTTTTTT	CAGYFGTSGRWIGELFF
.	TRBV28	TRBJ1-1	.	TGTGCCACCAGTTCGGTACAGAACACTGAAGCTTTCTTT	CATSSVQNTEAFF
.	TRBV7-2	TRBJ1-3	.	TGTGCCAGCACCCCCTCTCCAGAGAGCAGAAACACCATATATTTT	CASTPSPESRNTIYF
.	TRBV13	TRBJ1-3	.	TGTGCCAGCAGCCACCTGACACCCGGAGAGAACACCATATATTTT	CASSHLTPGENTIYF
.	TRBV2	TRBJ2-1	TRBD2	TGTGCCAGAGGGACTAGCGGGAGGTGGTATGAGCAGTTCTTC	CARGTSGRWYEQFF
.	TRBV11-2	TRBJ1-1	.	TGTGCCAGCAGCTTAAGTGAGAACACTGAAGCTTTCTTT	CASSLSENTEAFF
.	TRBV5-1	TRBJ1-1	TRBD1	TGCGCCAGCAGCTTGGCCGAGAACAGGGGGCGGAGGGGCACTGAAGCTTTCTTT	CASSLAENRGRRGTEAFF
.	TRBV30	TRBJ1-1	.	TGTGCCTGGACTTCCGGGGCTAACACTGAAGCTTTCTTT	CAWTSGANTEAFF
once	TRBV28	TRBJ2-2	.	TGTGCCAGCACCGGCGGGGGCCCCGGGGAGCTGTTTTTT	CASTGGGPGELFF
.	TRBV7-9	TRBJ2-6	.	TGTGCCAGCAGCACGGGGGCGCGGGGGGCCAACGTCCTGACTTTC	CASSTGARGANVLTF
.	TRBV6-1	TRBJ2-7	.	TGTGCCAGCAGTGTGGGGGTACTGGGCGAGCAGTACTTC	CASSVGVLGEQYF
.	TRBV14	TRBJ2-3	TRBD2	TGTGCCAGCAGCCACCGGGACTATCGTACCACAGATACGCAGTATTTT	CASSHRDYRTTDTQYF
.	TRBV6-5	TRBJ2-7	TRBD1	TGTGCCAGCAGTGGGGACAGCACCTACGAGCAGTACTTC	CASSGDSTYEQYF
.	TRBV12-5	TRBJ1-1	.	TGTGCTAGTGGTTTGGTGACAGGCCGGGGCACTGAAGCTTTCTTT	CASGLVTGRGTEAFF
.	TRBV2	TRBJ2-1	TRBD2	TGTGCCAGCCCGGGCGGGAGCTCCTACAATGAGCAGTTCTTC	CASPGGSSYNEQFF
.	TRBV6-6	TRBJ1-4	.	TGTGCCAGCAGTTACCCCACACAGGGATTTAATGAAAAACTGTTTTTT	CASSYPTQGFNEKLFF
.	TRBV2	TRBJ2-3	.	TGTGCCAGCAGTGAATCGGGGCTAGCGTCAGATACGCAGTATTTT	CASSESGLASDTQYF
.	TRBV19	TRBJ1-5	.	TGTGCCACCCTACCGCCGGCAGGAGCAAATCAGCCCCAGCATTTT	CATLPPAGANQPQHF
.	TRBV30	TRBJ1-5	.	TGTGCCTGGAGTGTAGGGGGGCATCAGCCCCAGCATTTT	CAWSVGGHQPQHF
.	TRBV30	TRBJ2-1	TRBD2	TGTGCCTGGGGGACTAGCGGATACAATGAGCAGTTCTTC	CAWGTSGYNEQFF
.	TRBV25-1	TRBJ1-1	.	TGTGCCAGCAGTGAATGGACGGGACCGAACACTGAAGCTTTCTTT	CASSEWTGPNTEAFF
.	TRBV19	TRBJ1-5	.	TGTGCCAGTAGTATAGCGGTCCCTAGCAATCAGCCCCAGCATTTT	CASSIAVPSNQPQHF
.	TRBV10-3	TRBJ2-5	.	TGTGCCATCAGTGAAGGAGAGACCCAGTACTTC	CAISEGETQYF
.	TRBV10-2	TRBJ1-4	.	TGCGCCAGCAGTGTTCGGGGCCAGTCCGGGAAACTGTTTTTT	CASSVRGQSGKLFF
.	TRBV7-8	TRBJ2-5	.	TGTGCCAGCAGCTTAGTTGGACAGCCGAAGGAGACCCAGTACTTC	CASSLVGQPKETQYF
.	TRBV6-5	TRBJ2-7	.	TGTGCCAGCAGTCCCCGGGGCTCAGGTTACGAGCAGTACTTC	CASSPRGSGYEQYF
.	TRBV2	TRBJ1-5	.	TGTGCCAGCAGTGAAGCTGGGAATCAGCCCCAGCATTTT	CASSEAGNQPQHF
.	TRBV12-5	TRBJ2-3	.	TGTGCTAGTGGTTTATCCAGCACAGATACGCAGTATTTT	CASGLSSTDTQYF
.	TRBV19	TRBJ1-1	.	TGTGCCAGTAGTATAGATTTTACAAACAGGGAAACTGAAGCTTTCTTT	CASSIDFTNRETEAFF
.	TRBV19	TRBJ1-1	.	TGTGCCAGTAGTTCCACGGGGGACACTGAAGCTTTCTTT	CASSSTGDTEAFF
.	TRBV6-6	TRBJ1-1	.	TGTGCCAGCAGTTACTCGCCGGGGGCCACTGAAGCTTTCTTT	CASSYSPGATEAFF
.	TRBV7-2	TRBJ1-2	.	TGTGCCAGCGGTGCTAATGGAGGGCGCCTCTCGGGCTACACCTTC	CASGANGGRLSGYTF
.	TRBV27	TRBJ1-2	.	TGTGCCAGCAGTTTGGTTCTGGGGTATGGCTACACCTTC	CASSLVLGYGYTF
.	TRBV2	TRBJ1-1	.	TGTGCCAGCAGTGGGGAACACCCCGAAGCTTTCTTT	CASSGEHPEAFF
.	TRBV4-1	TRBJ2-1	TRBD2	TGCGCCAGCAGCCAAGATCATGGCCTAGCGGGAGGGAATGAGCAGTTCTTC	CASSQDHGLAGGNEQFF
.	TRBV6-5	TRBJ1-2	.	TGTGCCAGCAGTTACAGGGCTGGCGGCTACACCTTC	CASSYRAGGYTF
once	TRBV19	TRBJ2-7	TRBD2	TGTGCCAGTTCGCGCGGGAGAGGGAGCTCCTACGAGCAGTACTTC	CASSRGRGSSYEQYF
.	TRBV12-5	TRBJ1-1	.	TGTGCTAGTGAACTTCCCGGTAGAGGTTGGAACACTGAAGCTTTCTTT	CASELPGRGWNTEAFF
.	TRBV5-1	TRBJ1-4	TRBD1	TGCGCCAGCAGCTTACAGGGGGGTGAAAAACTGTTTTTT	CASSLQGGEKLFF
.	TRBV5-1	TRBJ1-1	.	TGCGCCAGCAGTCCAGGGGACGTGACTGAAGCTTTCTTT	CASSPGDVTEAFF
.	TRBV4-2	TRBJ1-1	.	TGTGCCAGCAGCCAAGCCCGGACGTGGGGCACTGAAGCTTTCTTT	CASSQARTWGTEAFF
.	TRBV29-1	TRBJ1-1	.	TGCAGCGTTGTAGGGCAGTACTCCCCTGAAGCTTTCTTT	CSVVGQYSPEAFF
.	TRBV18	TRBJ1-2	TRBD1	TGTGCCAGCTCACCAGGAATTGGGACAGGGGTGGACTATGGCTACACCTTC	CASSPGIGTGVDYGYTF
.	TRBV4-1	TRBJ1-4	.	TGCGCCAGCAGCTCCCCGGGGGGCGCGTATGAAAAACTGTTTTTT	CASSSPGGAYEKLFF
.	TRBV29-1	TRBJ1-1	.	TGCAGCGTTGAACTACCAGGGCCTGAAGCTTTCTTT	CSVELPGPEAFF
.	TRBV18	TRBJ2-2	.	TGTGCCAGCTCACCCGAGTCGGGGGAGCTGTTTTTT	CASSPESGELFF
.	TRBV5-4	TRBJ1-4	.	TGTGCCAGCAGCTCGGGGGGGCGGGCTAATGAAAAACTGTTTTTT	CASSSGGRANEKLFF
.	TRBV10-3	TRBJ1-2	.	TGTGCCATCAAGCCGCTGACGGACAGTATAGGCTACACCTTC	CAIKPLTDSIGYTF
.	TRBV4-2	TRBJ2-4	TRBD2	TGTGCCAGCAGCCAAGAAAGGACTAGCGGCCTATTTAACATTCAGTACTTC	CASSQERTSGLFNIQYF
.	TRBV19	TRBJ2-7	TRBD2	TGTGCCAGTAGTATTTCCGGGACTAGCGGGATATACGAGCAGTACTTC	CASSISGTSGIYEQYF
.	TRBV19	TRBJ1-5	TRBD1	TGTGCCAGTAGTCTGTACGGACAGGGCCATCAGCCCCAGCATTTT	CASSLYGQGHQPQHF
.	TRBV19	TRBJ2-2	.	TGTGCCAGTATTCCCCGAACTTCGAACACCGGGGAGCTGTTTTTT	CASIPRTSNTGELFF
.	TRBV9	TRBJ2-3	.	TGTGCCAGCAGCGTAGATCTTAGCACAGATACGCAGTATTTT	CASSVDLSTDTQYF
once	TRBV6-6	TRBJ2-7	.	TGTGCCAGCAGTATTGGAGGATACGAGCAGTACTTC	CASSIGGYEQYF
.	TRBV5-4	TRBJ1-2	TRBD1	TGTGCCAGCAGCGTGGGACAGGGGCTCTATGGCTACACCTTC	CASSVGQGLYGYTF
once	TRBV9	TRBJ2-2	TRBD1	TGTGCCAGCACCTACGGACAGGGGACCGGGGAGCTGTTTTTT	CASTYGQGTGELFF
.	TRBV15	TRBJ1-4	.	TGTGCCACCAGCAGGGCAGAGAAGGGACGCGGTGGGGAAAAACTGTTTTTT	CATSRAEKGRGGEKLFF
.	TRBV7-9	TRBJ1-3	.	TGTGCCAGCAGCTTGGGGCCGGCGGCTGGAAACACCATATATTTT	CASSLGPAAGNTIYF